The 13 T cell receptor beta chains below come from one sample, sequenced in a study of T cell responses to AZD1222 COVID-19 vaccine. Libraries were prepared by immunoSEQ multiplex PCR; TCRdb keeps only in-frame clonotypes and omits some of them. The sample comprises 120,000 or so clones, under 95% of which are singletons, and approximately 5% rests with the top ten. Sequenced here: peripheral blood, sampled 28 days after the second AZD1222 dose. Receptors were obtained from an adult who received the AZD1222 COVID-19 vaccine.

The chain joins TRBV6-2 or TRBV6-3 to TRBJ2-1, with D tentatively TRBD1 (5 bases). Germline CDR1 is MNHEY and CDR2 is SVGEGT. This CDR3 contains 15 residues. The germline V and J ends were trimmed by 6 bases and 2 bases, with 14 bases remaining between them. The CDR3 loop reads CASSPGLGAYNEQFF. The CDR3 coding sequence is TGTGCCAGCAGCCCAGGGCTTGGGGCCTACAATGAGCAGTTCTTC.

The chain links TRBV21-1 to TRBJ2-6. TRBV21-1 is a listed pseudogene. The CDR3 is 14 residues long. CDR3 region: CAISRRSGANVLTF. The CDR3 DNA sequence: TGTGCCATCTCTCGCCGCTCTGGGGCCAACGTCCTGACTTTC.

V and J are TRBV5-8 and TRBJ2-5, with 9 nucleotides matching TRBD2. The CDR3 covers 16 residues. The V gene's germline CDR1 is SGHTS and CDR2 YDEGEE. The J segment lost 7 bases and the V segment lost 1 base, leaving 11 bases of the junction unmatched. This CDR3 reads CASSLSPTSGGGTQYF. The CDR3 coding sequence is TGTGCCAGCAGCTTGTCTCCGACTAGCGGCGGGGGGACCCAGTACTTC. The variable domain in full, completed from reference TRBV5-8 and TRBJ2-5, reads EAGVTQSPTHLIKTRGQQATLRCSPISGHTSVYWYQQALGLGLQFLLWYDEGEERNRGNFPPRFSGRQFPNYSSELNVNALELEDSALYLCASSLSPTSGGGTQYFGPGTRLLVL.

The chain links TRBV5-1 to TRBJ2-1; TRBD1 matches 10 bases. This CDR3 is built from 15 residues. After removal of 3 bases from V and 2 bases from J, the junction contained 2 bases not matched to a gene. From germline, CDR1 is SGHRS and CDR2 YFSETQ. As DNA, the CDR3 is TGCGCCAGCAGCTCCGGACAGGGGGCCTACAATGAGCAGTTCTTC. This gives the protein CASSSGQGAYNEQFF.

This chain uses TRBV15 with TRBJ1-5; D call uncertain. The CDR3 length is 17 residues. CDR1 is LNHNV and CDR2 is YYDKDF in the germline V gene (reference sequence). With 6 bases removed from V and 3 bases from J, the gap between germline ends came to 21 bases. The CDR3 DNA reads TGTGCCACCAGTAACTCCCCATCAGTTAGGAACAATCAGCCCCAGCATTTT. This gives the protein CATSNSPSVRNNQPQHF.

V is TRBV4-1 and J is TRBJ2-7; D is undetermined. Germline lookup yields CDR1 MGHRA and CDR2 YSYEKL. The CDR3 sequence is 15 residues long. V gave up 6 bases and J gave up 0 bases, with 15 bases separating them. The CDR3 loop reads CASSPQHFDSYEQYF. The CDR3 bases are TGCGCCAGCAGTCCCCAGCACTTCGACTCCTACGAGCAGTACTTC.

This chain uses TRBV7-9 with TRBJ2-1, with 10 nucleotides matching TRBD1. With V trimmed by 2 bases and J by 8 bases, 3 bases remained unmatched. CDR1 is SEHNR, CDR2 FQNEAQ, per germline (reference sequence). The CDR3 is made up of 14 amino acids. In DNA form, the CDR3 reads TGTGCCAGCAGCTTAAGGACAGGGGGTTATGAGCAGTTCTTC. The encoded protein is CASSLRTGGYEQFF.

This clone appeared once. V usage is TRBV20-1 and J usage is TRBJ2-1, with D possibly being TRBD1 or TRBD2 (5 bases each). Germline CDR1 is DFQATT and CDR2 is SNEGSKA (reference sequence). The CDR3 is 13 amino acids. The V end lost 5 bases, the J end lost 2 bases, and 10 bases lay between the germline ends. CDR3 DNA: TGCAGTGCTGGTGGGGGAGCCTACAATGAGCAGTTCTTC. This gives the protein CSAGGGAYNEQFF.

The chain combines TRBV11-3 with TRBJ2-3; 13 bases are shared with TRBD2. This CDR3 has 16 residues. Germline CDR1 and CDR2: SGHNT and YENEEA. V lost 5 bases to trimming and J lost 1 base; unmatched junction nucleotides: 3. CDR3 nucleotides: TGTGCCAGCAGCCCCGGACTAGCGGGAGGCACAGATACGCAGTATTTT. This gives the protein CASSPGLAGGTDTQYF.

The chain joins TRBV19 to TRBJ1-1; D perhaps matches TRBD1 (5 bases). The germline V gene has CDR1 LNHDA and CDR2 SQIVND (reference sequence). The CDR3 loop spans 15 amino acids. V lost 5 bases and J 0 bases, leaving 13 bases between the germline ends. The CDR3 protein is CASSLQTDLNTEAFF. The CDR3 coding sequence is TGTGCCAGTAGTCTACAGACAGACTTGAACACTGAAGCTTTCTTT.

The rearrangement links TRBV6-5 to TRBJ1-4; perhaps TRBD1 as D (5 bases). Per germline, CDR1 MNHEY and CDR2 SVGAGI. This CDR3 spans 13 amino acids. Trimming stripped 8 bases from V and 4 bases from J, with 11 bases between. CDR3 coding DNA: TGTGCCAGCCGGCACAGGTATAATGAAAAACTGTTTTTT. This encodes CASRHRYNEKLFF.

The genes are TRBV19 and TRBJ2-5, with D maybe TRBD1 (5 bases). The germline gives CDR1 LNHDA, CDR2 SQIVND (reference sequence). V shed 4 bases and J shed 4 bases, with 16 bases lying between them. CDR3 length equals 15 residues. CDR3 DNA: TGTGCCAGTAGTAAACAACCAGGGTTTACAGAGACCCAGTACTTC. This gives the protein CASSKQPGFTETQYF. The complete variable domain, with remaining parts taken from reference TRBV19 and TRBJ2-5, reads DGGITQSPKYLFRKEGQNVTLSCEQNLNHDAMYWYRQDPGQGLRLIYYSQIVNDFQKGDIAEGYSVSREKKESFPLTVTSAQKNPTAFYLCASSKQPGFTETQYFGPGTRLLVL.

V is TRBV7-2 and J is TRBJ1-1, with a possible D match to TRBD1 (5 bases). Germline V gene data show CDR1 as SGHTA and CDR2 as FQGNSA. The CDR3 totals 11 residues. V was trimmed by 6 bases and J by 4 bases, leaving 6 bases between them. The DNA of the CDR3 is TGTGCCAGCAGGGGGGGCACTGAAGCTTTCTTT. This encodes CASRGGTEAFF.